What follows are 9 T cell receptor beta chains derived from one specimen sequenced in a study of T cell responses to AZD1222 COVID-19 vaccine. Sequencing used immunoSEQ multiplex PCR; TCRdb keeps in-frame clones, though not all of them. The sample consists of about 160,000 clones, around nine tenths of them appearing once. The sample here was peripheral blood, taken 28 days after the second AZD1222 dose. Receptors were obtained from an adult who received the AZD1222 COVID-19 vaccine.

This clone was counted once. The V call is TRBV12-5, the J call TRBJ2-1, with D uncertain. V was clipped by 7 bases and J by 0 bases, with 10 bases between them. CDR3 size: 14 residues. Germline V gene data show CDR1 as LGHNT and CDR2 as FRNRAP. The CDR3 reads CASDDPSSYNEQFF. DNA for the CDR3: TGTGCTAGTGATGACCCGAGCTCCTACAATGAGCAGTTCTTC.

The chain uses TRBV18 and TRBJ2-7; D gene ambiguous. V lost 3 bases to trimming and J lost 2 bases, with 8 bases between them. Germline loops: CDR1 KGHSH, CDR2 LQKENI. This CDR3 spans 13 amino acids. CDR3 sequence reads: CASSPAVPYEQYF. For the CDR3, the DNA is TGTGCCAGCTCACCGGCAGTGCCCTACGAGCAGTACTTC.

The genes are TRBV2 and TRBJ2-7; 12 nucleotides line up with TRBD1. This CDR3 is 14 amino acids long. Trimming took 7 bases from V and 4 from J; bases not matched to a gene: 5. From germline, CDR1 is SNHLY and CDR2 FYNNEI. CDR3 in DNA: TGTGCCAGCAAGGGGGGACAGGGGGCTTACGAGCAGTACTTC. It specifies CASKGGQGAYEQYF.

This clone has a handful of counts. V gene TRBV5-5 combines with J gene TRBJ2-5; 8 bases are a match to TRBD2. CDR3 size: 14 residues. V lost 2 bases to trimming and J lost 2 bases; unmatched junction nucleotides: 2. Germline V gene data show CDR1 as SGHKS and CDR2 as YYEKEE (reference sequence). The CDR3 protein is CASSLSGGQETQYF. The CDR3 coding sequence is TGTGCCAGCAGCTTAAGCGGGGGTCAAGAGACCCAGTACTTC.

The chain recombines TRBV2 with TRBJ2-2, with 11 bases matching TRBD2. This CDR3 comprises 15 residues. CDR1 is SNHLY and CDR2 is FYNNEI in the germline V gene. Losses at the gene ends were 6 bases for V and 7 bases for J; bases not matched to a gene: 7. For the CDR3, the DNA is TGTGCCAGCAGGAAGACTAGCGGGGAGGTCGGGGAGCTGTTTTTT. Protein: CASRKTSGEVGELFF.

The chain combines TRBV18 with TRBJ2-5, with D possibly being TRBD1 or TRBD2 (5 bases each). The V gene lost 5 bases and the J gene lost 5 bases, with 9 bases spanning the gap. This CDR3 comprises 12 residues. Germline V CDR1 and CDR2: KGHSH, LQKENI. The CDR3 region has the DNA TGTGCCAGCTCAAACTGGGGGGAGACCCAGTACTTC. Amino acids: CASSNWGETQYF.

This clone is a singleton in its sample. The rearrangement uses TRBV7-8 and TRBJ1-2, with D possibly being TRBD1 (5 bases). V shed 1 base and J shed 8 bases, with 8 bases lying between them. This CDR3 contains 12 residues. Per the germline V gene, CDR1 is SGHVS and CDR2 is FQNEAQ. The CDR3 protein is CASSLDRIGYTF. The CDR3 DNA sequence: TGTGCCAGCAGCTTAGACAGGATCGGCTACACCTTC.

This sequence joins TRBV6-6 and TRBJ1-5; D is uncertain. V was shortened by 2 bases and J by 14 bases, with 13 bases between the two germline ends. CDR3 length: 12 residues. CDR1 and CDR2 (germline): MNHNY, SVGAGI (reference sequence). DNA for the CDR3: TGTGCCAGCAGTTACCTGGATGGGTTCGAGCATTTT. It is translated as CASSYLDGFEHF.

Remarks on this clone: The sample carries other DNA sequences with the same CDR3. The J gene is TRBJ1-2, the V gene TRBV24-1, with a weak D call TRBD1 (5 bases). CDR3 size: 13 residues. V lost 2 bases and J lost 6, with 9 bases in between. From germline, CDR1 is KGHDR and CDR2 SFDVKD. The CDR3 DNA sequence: TGTGCCACCAGTGATTCGGGGGGTAATGGCTACACCTTC. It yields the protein CATSDSGGNGYTF.